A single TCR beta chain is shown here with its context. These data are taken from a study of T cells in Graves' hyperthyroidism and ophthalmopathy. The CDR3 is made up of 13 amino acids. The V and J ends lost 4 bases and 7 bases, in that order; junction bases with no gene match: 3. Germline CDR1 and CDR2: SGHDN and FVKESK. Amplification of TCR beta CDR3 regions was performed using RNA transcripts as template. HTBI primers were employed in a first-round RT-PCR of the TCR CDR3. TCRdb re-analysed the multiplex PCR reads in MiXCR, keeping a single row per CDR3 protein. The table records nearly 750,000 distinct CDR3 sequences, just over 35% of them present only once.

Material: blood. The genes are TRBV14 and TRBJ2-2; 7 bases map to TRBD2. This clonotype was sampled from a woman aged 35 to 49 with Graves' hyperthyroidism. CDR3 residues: CASSPGGIGELFF. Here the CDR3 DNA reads TGTGCCAGCAGCCCCGGGGGGATCGGGGAGCTGTTTTTT. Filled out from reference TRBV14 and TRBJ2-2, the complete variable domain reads EAGVTQFPSHSVIEKGQTVTLRCDPISGHDNLYWYRRVMGKEIKFLLHFVKESKQDESGMPNNRFLAERTGGTYSTLKVQPAELEDSGVYFCASSPGGIGELFFGEGSRLTVL.